The subject of this entry is one T cell receptor beta chain. The antigen is not known. Both 60 Vbeta primers and 13 Jbeta primers went into the PCR. Clones were read by immunoSEQ multiplex PCR, and TCRdb kept only the in-frame ones, dropping some. The sample has fewer than 200,000 clones, around 83% seen once. The CDR3 extends over 15 amino acids. V lost 6 bases to trimming and J lost 6 bases, with 17 bases between them. Looked up from germline, CDR1 is LNHDA and CDR2 is SQIVND (reference sequence). This sample was taken from a study of cytomegalovirus exposure and HLA in healthy donors. Study-wide findings and caveats: It was confirmed in vitro that a few of the CMV-associated chains were specific for CMV antigens. Available immune exposure information was restricted to CMV serostatus only. The presence/absence work took it that sequencing depth was about the same across donors.

This chain joins TRBV19 and TRBJ2-2; D may be TRBD1 (7 bases). Material for sequencing was PBMCs. The TCR comes from a girl aged 2-9 years in good health and CMV-seropositive. This CDR3 is CASRPGGQTPGELFF. For the CDR3, the DNA is TGTGCCAGTAGGCCCGGGGGACAGACGCCCGGGGAGCTGTTTTTT.